Presented here are 7 T cell receptor beta chains from one specimen sequenced in a study of identical twins. In TCRdb, the 5' RACE reads were re-called with MiXCR into one record per CDR3 protein. The sample lists some 1,600,000 distinct CDR3 sequences; about 31% were seen once. The material sequenced was cord blood. The receptors derive from a newborn girl in good health.

J is TRBJ2-5 and V is TRBV11-2; D is ambiguous. Germline V gene lookup returns CDR1 SGHAT and CDR2 FQNNGV. CDR3 length: 12 residues. V shed 4 bases and J shed 11 bases, with 14 bases lying between them. The CDR3 reads CASSSDPRKQYF. Here the CDR3 DNA reads TGTGCCAGCAGCTCGGACCCGAGGAAGCAGTACTTC.

The chain combines TRBV2 with TRBJ1-5; possibly TRBD1 for D (5 bases). The length of the CDR3 is 14 residues. CDR1 SNHLY and CDR2 FYNNEI come from the germline V gene. The ends were cut back, 5 bases at V and 9 bases at J, with 17 bases in the middle. The CDR3, as DNA: TGTGCCAGCAGTTGGGGACCGGGATCATTGCCCCAGCATTTT. Protein: CASSWGPGSLPQHF.

The V call is TRBV20-1, the J call TRBJ2-7, with D tentatively TRBD1 (8 bases). This CDR3 is 14 amino acids long. Germline-derived CDR1 and CDR2 are DFQATT and SNEGSKA (reference sequence). V lost 7 bases, J lost 3 bases, and 19 bases lay in between. CDR3 coding DNA: TGCAGTGTCACACAGGGGGGGCCATTCTACGAGCAGTACTTC. Translation: CSVTQGGPFYEQYF.

V is TRBV7-9 and J is TRBJ1-1; TRBD1 matches 9 bases. The CDR3 runs to 19 residues. Trimming took 4 bases from V and 1 from J; bases not matched to a gene: 16. Germline V CDR1 and CDR2: SEHNR, FQNEAQ (reference sequence). CDR3 amino acids: CASSWADVGTGYTNTEAFF. The CDR3 bases are TGTGCCAGCAGCTGGGCCGACGTAGGGACAGGGTATACGAACACTGAAGCTTTCTTT.

In its sample, this clonotype was seen a few times. This chain connects TRBV20-1 to TRBJ2-5, with TRBD1 as a possible D gene (6 bases). Trimming stripped 0 bases from V and 2 bases from J, with 10 bases between. Germline V lookup: CDR1 DFQATT, CDR2 SNEGSKA (reference sequence). This CDR3 region has 14 residues. In DNA, the CDR3 is TGCAGTGCTAGAGATCAAGGGGGTCAAGAGACCCAGTACTTC. Translated: CSARDQGGQETQYF.

This sequence joins TRBV28 and TRBJ2-4, with 8 bases fitting TRBD1. The last part of the DNA fits TRBJ2-7 better; the J call may be wrong. The CDR3 loop spans 14 amino acids. CDR1 MDHEN and CDR2 SYDVKM come from the germline V gene. CDR3 sequence reads: CASSFSTGGREQYF. CDR3 bases: TGTGCCAGCAGTTTCTCTACAGGGGGGCGCGAGCAGTACTTC.

This clonotype was counted only a few times. The chain uses TRBV6-5 and TRBJ1-6; TRBD1 matches at 7 bases. The germline gives CDR1 MNHEY, CDR2 SVGAGI. With V trimmed by 5 bases and J by 1 base, 5 bases remained unmatched. The CDR3 is 16 residues long. The CDR3 protein is CASSKTTGSYNSPLHF. CDR3 in DNA: TGTGCCAGCAGTAAAACGACAGGGTCCTATAATTCACCCCTCCACTTT.